This paragraph covers one T cell receptor beta chain sequence. The table came from immunoSEQ multiplex PCR; TCRdb's copy has only in-frame clones and leaves some out. This table holds 100,000 to 150,000 clones, more than 70% found once. CDR1 is DFQATT, CDR2 SNEGSKA, per germline (reference sequence). There are 14 residues in the CDR3. V shed 3 bases and J 6 bases; nucleotides not matched to a gene: 7. The data belong to a study of control samples from healthy donors and cancer patients. The chain joins TRBV20-1 to TRBJ1-5; TRBD1 aligns across 8 bases. This receptor was obtained from a middle-aged man in good health. What was sequenced was blood. The CDR3 here is CSASGRGQSQPQHF. CDR3 in DNA: TGCAGTGCTAGTGGCAGGGGGCAAAGTCAGCCCCAGCATTTT.